The 30 T cell receptor beta chains below all came from one sample that was sequenced in a study of T cell responses to AZD1222 COVID-19 vaccine. Only in-frame clones appear in the TCRdb table, and some are missing; sequencing was by immunoSEQ multiplex PCR. This sample yields 130,000 to 150,000 clones, of which approximately 89% are seen a single time; 4% to 6% belongs to the top ten. The sample here was peripheral blood, taken on day 0 of AZD1222 vaccination. Receptors were obtained from an adult in good health.

The chain couples TRBV15 to TRBJ2-1, with 10 bases matching TRBD2. The V segment lost 0 bases and the J segment 3 bases; nucleotides outside the gene matches: 8. The length of the CDR3 is 18 residues. Germline values: CDR1 LNHNV, CDR2 YYDKDF (reference sequence). CDR3 loop: CATSREGLRTSGYNEQFF. In DNA, the CDR3 is TGTGCCACCAGCAGAGAGGGCCTTAGGACTAGCGGCTACAATGAGCAGTTCTTC.

This clone occurred once. The chain uses TRBV3-1 (or the pseudogene TRBV3-2) and TRBJ1-1; D may be TRBD1 (5 bases). This CDR3 is 13 amino acids long. Germline CDR1 and CDR2: LGHDT and YNNKEL (reference sequence). Trimming took 1 base from V and 4 from J, leaving 7 bases between them. The CDR3 bases are TGTGCCAGCAGCCAAGTGGGACGCACTGAAGCTTTCTTT. Translated, it gives CASSQVGRTEAFF.

The rearrangement joins TRBV4-3 to TRBJ2-1; possibly TRBD2 for D (7 bases). Germline assignment: CDR1 LGHNA and CDR2 YSLEER. There are 16 residues in the CDR3. V lost 1 base to trimming and J lost 4 bases, with 14 bases between them. CDR3 coding DNA: TGCGCCAGCAGCCAAGCAGGGAGGGGGGCATACAATGAGCAGTTCTTC. Its translation is CASSQAGRGAYNEQFF.

The J gene is TRBJ2-1, the V gene TRBV6-5; D not resolved. The germline V gene encodes CDR1 MNHEY and CDR2 SVGAGI. V dropped 2 bases and J dropped 4 bases, with 9 bases sitting between them. The CDR3 totals 14 residues. CDR3 loop: CASSYRRRYNEQFF. The CDR3 bases are TGTGCCAGCAGTTACCGACGGCGGTACAATGAGCAGTTCTTC.

The J gene is TRBJ2-6, the V gene TRBV29-1; D is unresolved. This CDR3 region has 13 residues. The ends were cut back, 5 bases at V and 1 base at J, with 6 bases in the middle. The germline CDR1 and CDR2 sequences are SQVTM and ANQGSEA. For the CDR3, the DNA is TGCAGCGTTTCGGATTCTGGGGCCAACGTCCTGACTTTC. Protein sequence: CSVSDSGANVLTF.

V usage is TRBV4-3 and J usage is TRBJ2-7, with 13 bases identical to TRBD2. The CDR3 sequence is 16 residues long. V lost 0 bases and J lost 5; bases outside the gene matches: 4. Germline lookup yields CDR1 LGHNA and CDR2 YSLEER. The CDR3: CASSQDGLAGANEQYF. In nucleotides, the CDR3 is TGCGCCAGCAGCCAAGATGGACTAGCGGGGGCGAACGAGCAGTACTTC.

The gene calls are TRBV7-3 and TRBJ1-3, with a tentative D call TRBD1 (5 bases). Germline V gene data show CDR1 as SGHTA and CDR2 as FQGTGA. This CDR3 region has 15 residues. Trimming left V 3 bases short and J 2 bases short, with 11 bases between. The CDR3 bases are TGTGCCAGCAGCTTGGAGGGGACCGCTGGAAACACCATATATTTT. Its translation is CASSLEGTAGNTIYF.

V usage is TRBV27 and J usage is TRBJ1-1; no clear D gene. The CDR3 is 13 amino acids. Germline loops: CDR1 MNHEY, CDR2 SMNVEV (reference sequence). Deletions cut 4 bases from V and 5 bases from J, with 11 bases between. The CDR3: CASSWKEKTEAFF. In nucleotides, the CDR3 is TGTGCCAGCAGTTGGAAGGAGAAGACTGAAGCTTTCTTT.

The V gene is TRBV4-3, the J gene TRBJ2-7; D may be TRBD2 (6 bases). Trimming cost V 6 bases and J 3 bases, with 21 bases left between them. This CDR3 is 16 amino acids long. CDR1 is LGHNA and CDR2 is YSLEER in the germline V gene. For the CDR3, the DNA is TGCGCCAGCAGGACAGTGGGGGGTCCCTTCTACTACGAGCAGTACTTC. Translated: CASRTVGGPFYYEQYF.

The J gene is TRBJ2-1, the V gene TRBV6-4; no definite D call. This CDR3 has 14 residues. Germline V CDR1 and CDR2: MRHNA, SNTAGT. The V and J ends lost 0 bases and 3 bases respectively, with 6 bases between them. CDR3 loop: CASSDSADYNEQFF. CDR3 coding DNA: TGTGCCAGCAGTGACTCTGCGGACTACAATGAGCAGTTCTTC.

This clone has only a few counts. The chain couples TRBV27 to TRBJ1-1, with TRBD1 identical over 8 bases. V was pared by 5 bases and J by 5 bases, with 19 bases of the junction left unmatched. This CDR3 is 18 amino acids long. Germline CDR1 and CDR2: MNHEY and SMNVEV (reference sequence). The CDR3 DNA sequence: TGTGCCAGCAGTCCACTCTACACTCCCCAGGGGGCGGGGACTGAAGCTTTCTTT. As protein: CASSPLYTPQGAGTEAFF.

The CDR3: CASSPQGASGGYTF. DNA of the CDR3: TGTGCCAGCAGTCCTCAGGGGGCGAGTGGTGGCTACACCTTC. The rearrangement joins TRBV28 to TRBJ1-2; TRBD1 matches 8 bases. The junction had 9 bases not matched to a gene; V was cut back by 5 bases and J by 7 bases. The germline V gene has CDR1 MDHEN and CDR2 SYDVKM. The CDR3 runs to 14 residues.

As for this clone: The same CDR3 is also encoded by other DNA sequences in this sample. V is TRBV5-1 and J is TRBJ1-4; D is uncertain. The CDR3 is 13 residues long. Trimming cost V 2 bases and J 0 bases, with 2 bases left between them. Germline V gene data show CDR1 as SGHRS and CDR2 as YFSETQ. The CDR3 region is CASSLSTNEKLFF. CDR3 in DNA: TGCGCCAGCAGCTTATCAACTAATGAAAAACTGTTTTTT.

This chain joins TRBV2 and TRBJ2-7, with 10 nucleotides matching TRBD2. The junction had 15 bases not matched to a gene; V was cut back by 8 bases and J by 2 bases. CDR3 size: 17 residues. CDR1 is SNHLY, CDR2 FYNNEI, per germline. The CDR3 protein is CASRLRWLAGVTYEQYF. The CDR3 DNA reads TGTGCCAGCCGCCTCCGGTGGCTAGCGGGGGTTACCTACGAGCAGTACTTC.

This chain uses TRBV23-1 with TRBJ2-7; 8 nucleotides line up with TRBD1. TRBV23-1 is marked as an open reading frame, function uncertain. This CDR3 is 14 amino acids long. The V segment lost 7 bases and the J segment 2 bases; nucleotides outside the gene matches: 7. In DNA form, the CDR3 reads TGCGCCAGCAAGGGGACAGGTCGAACCTACGAGCAGTACTTC. As protein: CASKGTGRTYEQYF.

The rearrangement links TRBV7-9 to TRBJ1-2, with D uncertain. This CDR3 is built from 14 residues. Trimming left V 5 bases short and J 2 bases short, with 12 bases between. The V gene's germline CDR1 is SEHNR and CDR2 FQNEAQ (reference sequence). Here the CDR3 DNA reads TGTGCCAGCAGCCTGCTGAATCAGAACTATGGCTACACCTTC. The encoded protein is CASSLLNQNYGYTF.

The rearrangement joins TRBV9 to TRBJ1-2; D might be TRBD1 (5 bases). Germline V gene sequence: CDR1 SGDLS, CDR2 YYNGEE. This CDR3 comprises 12 residues. Trimming removed 3 bases at V and 8 bases at J, with 11 bases between. The CDR3 reads CASSGDRQGYTF. CDR3 coding DNA: TGTGCCAGCAGCGGTGATAGACAGGGCTACACCTTC. Full variable domain (remainder filled in from reference TRBV9 and TRBJ1-2): DSGVTQTPKHLITATGQRVTLRCSPRSGDLSVYWYQQSLDQGLQFLIQYYNGEERAKGNILERFSAQQFPDLHSELNLSSLELGDSALYFCASSGDRQGYTFGSGTRLTVV.

The chain employs TRBV7-6 and TRBJ2-1; 9 positions match TRBD2. The germline CDR1 and CDR2 sequences are SGHVS and FNYEAQ. The CDR3 consists of 15 residues. The junction had 3 bases not matched to a gene; V was cut back by 6 bases and J by 0 bases. Here the CDR3 reads CASSYSGSSYNEQFF. The DNA of the CDR3 is TGTGCCAGCAGTTATAGCGGGAGCTCCTACAATGAGCAGTTCTTC.

J is TRBJ2-2 and V is TRBV9; D is ambiguous. Germline lookup yields CDR1 SGDLS and CDR2 YYNGEE. The ends were cut back, 8 bases at V and 3 bases at J, with 8 bases in the middle. This CDR3 region has 12 residues. The CDR3 DNA reads as TGTGCCAGTGGAATCGACACCGGGGAGCTGTTTTTT. This encodes CASGIDTGELFF.

V gene TRBV28 combines with J gene TRBJ2-2; 8 bases line up with TRBD1. J was trimmed by 6 bases and V by 6 bases; bases with no gene match: 12. There are 16 residues in the CDR3. Germline CDR1 is MDHEN and CDR2 is SYDVKM. CDR3 DNA sequence: TGTGCCAGCAGCGCGCCGACAGGGGAGGTCCCCGGGGAGCTGTTTTTT. It encodes CASSAPTGEVPGELFF.

This chain uses TRBV2 with TRBJ2-3; TRBD1 might be the D (6 bases). The germline V gene has CDR1 SNHLY and CDR2 FYNNEI. CDR3 size: 12 residues. V gave up 7 bases and J gave up 7 bases, with 12 bases separating them. The CDR3 DNA reads TGTGCCAGCATGAGACAGGTTCATACGCAGTATTTT. This gives the protein CASMRQVHTQYF.

In this sample, this clone turned up a few times. This chain connects TRBV5-5 to TRBJ1-4; D possibly corresponds to TRBD1 (6 bases). Germline-derived CDR1 and CDR2 are SGHKS and YYEKEE (reference sequence). V lost 0 bases and J lost 6, with 9 bases in between. There are 14 residues in the CDR3. CDR3: CASSLEGGYEKLFF. CDR3 DNA sequence: TGTGCCAGCAGCTTGGAAGGGGGGTATGAAAAACTGTTTTTT.

The rearrangement links TRBV6-4 to TRBJ2-1; the match to TRBD2 covers 7 bases. This CDR3 has 15 residues. V lost 2 bases, J lost 0 bases, and 1 base stayed unmatched. The germline gives CDR1 MRHNA, CDR2 SNTAGT. CDR3 coding DNA: TGTGCCAGCAGTGACGGGGAGGGCTCCTACAATGAGCAGTTCTTC. Protein: CASSDGEGSYNEQFF.

The gene calls are TRBV28 and TRBJ2-3, with TRBD2 matching over 7 bases. The germline V gene encodes CDR1 MDHEN and CDR2 SYDVKM. Losses at the gene ends were 6 bases for V and 3 bases for J; bases not matched to a gene: 12. The CDR3 covers 16 residues. CDR3 loop: CASSPIREAATDTQYF. DNA for the CDR3: TGTGCCAGCAGCCCAATCCGGGAGGCGGCGACAGATACGCAGTATTTT.

V gene TRBV28 combines with J gene TRBJ1-2; tentative D call: TRBD1 (5 bases). This CDR3 has 12 amino acids. V shed 7 bases and J shed 1 base, with 7 bases lying between them. Per the germline V gene, CDR1 is MDHEN and CDR2 is SYDVKM. The CDR3 loop is CASTGGNYGYTF. DNA of the CDR3: TGTGCCAGCACCGGGGGTAACTATGGCTACACCTTC.

This chain joins TRBV9 and TRBJ1-4; perhaps TRBD1 as D (5 bases). V lost 0 bases to trimming and J lost 3 bases, with 9 bases between them. The CDR3 is 15 residues long. CDR1 and CDR2 from the germline V gene are SGDLS and YYNGEE. For the CDR3, the DNA is TGTGCCAGCAGCGTAGGGTCGGGGGCTAATGAAAAACTGTTTTTT. The encoded protein is CASSVGSGANEKLFF.

The chain carries TRBV11-3 and TRBJ2-5; 12 bases line up with TRBD2. The CDR3 is made up of 16 amino acids. The V and J ends lost 4 bases and 3 bases, in that order; junction bases with no gene match: 6. Germline-derived CDR1 and CDR2 are SGHNT and YENEEA. The CDR3 protein is CASSSGLAGIKETQYF. The CDR3 nucleotides are TGTGCCAGCAGCTCAGGACTAGCGGGGATAAAAGAGACCCAGTACTTC.

The chain links TRBV5-1 to TRBJ2-7; TRBD2 matches 8 bases. Germline V gene sequence: CDR1 SGHRS, CDR2 YFSETQ. The CDR3 spans 17 residues. Germline trimming cut 3 bases from V and 0 bases from J; bases unmatched to any gene: 11. In DNA form, the CDR3 reads TGCGCCAGCAGCTGGGAAGTCATTAGCGGGACCTCCTACGAGCAGTACTTC. It is translated as CASSWEVISGTSYEQYF. Complete variable domain (other parts from reference TRBV5-1 and TRBJ2-7): KAGVTQTPRYLIKTRGQQVTLSCSPISGHRSVSWYQQTPGQGLQFLFEYFSETQRNKGNFPGRFSGRQFSNSRSEMNVSTLELGDSALYLCASSWEVISGTSYEQYFGPGTRLTVT.

The rearrangement links TRBV9 to TRBJ1-4; TRBD1 matches at 7 bases. V shed 4 bases, J shed 5 bases, and the junction held 5 bases outside the gene matches. From germline, CDR1 is SGDLS and CDR2 YYNGEE. The CDR3 has 14 amino acids. The CDR3 sequence is CASSSGQTNEKLFF. CDR3 DNA sequence: TGTGCCAGCAGCTCGGGACAGACGAATGAAAAACTGTTTTTT. Variable domain in full (rest from reference TRBV9 and TRBJ1-4): DSGVTQTPKHLITATGQRVTLRCSPRSGDLSVYWYQQSLDQGLQFLIQYYNGEERAKGNILERFSAQQFPDLHSELNLSSLELGDSALYFCASSSGQTNEKLFFGSGTQLSVL.

The DNA for the CDR3 is TGTGCCAGCAGTTTAGCGGCCGGAAACACTGAAGCTTTCTTT. Its translation is CASSLAAGNTEAFF. This rearrangement joins TRBV28 to TRBJ1-1; no definite D call. Between the trimmed V and J ends, which lost 2 bases and 2 bases, there was a span of 9 bases. The CDR3 contains 14 residues. In germline, CDR1 is MDHEN, CDR2 SYDVKM. Using reference TRBV28 and TRBJ1-1 for the parts outside the CDR3, the full variable domain is DVKVTQSSRYLVKRTGEKVFLECVQDMDHENMFWYRQDPGLGLRLIYFSYDVKMKEKGDIPEGYSVSREKKERFSLILESASTNQTSMYLCASSLAAGNTEAFFGQGTRLTVV.